The 3 T cell receptor beta chains below all came from one sample that was sequenced in a study of shared clonotypes between healthy human individuals. Clones were read by immunoSEQ multiplex PCR, and TCRdb kept only the in-frame ones, dropping some. The sample has approximately 1.4 million clones, 95% to 99% seen once. Input material: naive CD4+ T cells sorted from blood. As for subset: CD45RA+ positively selected. The receptors were sampled from a man aged 25 to 40 in good health.

The chain is built from TRBV5-6 and TRBJ2-1; 9 nucleotides match TRBD2. The V gene's germline CDR1 is SGHDT and CDR2 YYEEEE. V lost 2 bases and J lost 7; bases outside the gene matches: 16. The CDR3 runs 18 residues. The CDR3 bases are TGTGCCAGCAGCTTACGTTCCCACAGGGGACTAGCTTGGAATGAGCAGTTCTTC. Residues: CASSLRSHRGLAWNEQFF.

As concerns this clone: Other DNA sequences of this sample code for an identical CDR3. This chain connects TRBV2 to TRBJ1-4; no reliable D call. CDR3 length: 13 amino acids. Germline values: CDR1 SNHLY, CDR2 FYNNEI. Trimming pared 6 bases from V and 3 bases from J, leaving 8 bases between. The CDR3 loop is CASRGGSNEKLFF. CDR3 sequence (DNA): TGTGCCAGCAGGGGCGGGTCTAATGAAAAACTGTTTTTT.

This clone was picked up one time. V is TRBV6-1 and J is TRBJ2-7; TRBD2 might be the D (5 bases). The germline V gene encodes CDR1 MNHNS and CDR2 SASEGT. CDR3 size: 17 residues. V lost 2 bases to trimming and J lost 3 bases, with 20 bases between them. CDR3 nucleotide sequence: TGTGCCAGCAGTGAATTACCGCCCGGGGTGAGAGTCTACGAGCAGTACTTC. As protein: CASSELPPGVRVYEQYF.